This T cell receptor (beta chain) was documented in a study of T cells in Graves' hyperthyroidism and ophthalmopathy. General study findings and limits: Patients with ophthalmopathy were separated from those with stable hyperthyroidism by a 13 V-J model. Median prediction lead before ophthalmopathy onset was roughly 6 months with the model.

This clonotype has ten or more counts. Antigen unknown. The cohort's ophthalmopathy patients, a group with duration under 3 months, had a Clinical Activity Score of at least 3 and a NOSPECS grade of at least 4. An approximately 10 ml volume of fresh peripheral blood provided the PBMCs. The CDR3 length is 11 residues. Looked up from germline, CDR1 is DFQATT and CDR2 is SNEGSKA (reference sequence). RNA transcripts yielded amplified TCR beta CDR3 regions. Initially, a first-round RT-PCR of the TCR CDR3 employed the HTBI primer set. TCRdb fed the multiplex PCR reads into MiXCR, producing one record per CDR3 protein. The sample holds a few hundred thousand distinct CDR3 sequences, approximately 17% seen once.

The receptor was derived from a man aged 18 to 29 with Graves' ophthalmopathy. The sample was blood. This chain links TRBV20-1 with TRBJ1-4; D call uncertain. CDR3 nucleotide sequence: TGCAGCGCCCCTCATAATGAAAAACTGTTTTTT. This encodes CSAPHNEKLFF.